This T cell receptor (beta chain) was sequenced during a study of OX40 agonist ivuxolimab in advanced cancers. Sequencing was performed with immunoSEQ multiplex PCR; in TCRdb, only in-frame clones are kept and a portion is missing. Of around 100,000 clones in the sample, approximately 89% were seen once. V dropped 4 bases and J dropped 2 bases, with 15 bases sitting between them. The CDR3 runs to 16 residues. Germline V gene data show CDR1 as LNHDA and CDR2 as SQIVND (reference sequence). The chain recombines TRBV19 with TRBJ2-1; D is perhaps TRBD2 (6 bases). The source material was CD4+ or CD8+ T cells sorted from blood, sampled in a trial of the OX40 agonist ivuxolimab. The TCR originated in an adult with an advanced solid tumor such as melanoma, head and neck, liver or kidney cancer. The CDR3 sequence is CASSTGAGTTYNEQFF. Here the CDR3 DNA reads TGTGCCAGTAGTACCGGAGCGGGTACGACCTACAATGAGCAGTTCTTC.